The 11 T cell receptor beta chains presented below share a single source sample, sequenced in a study of blood T cell repertoires in COVID-19. The method was immunoSEQ multiplex PCR; TCRdb's version includes in-frame clones alone and lacks a portion of them. The table lists roughly 200,000 clones, about 86% of them singletons. The specimen sequenced was PBMCs or T cells enriched from blood (not recorded which). Receptors were obtained from a young woman who had been exposed to COVID-19.

The rearrangement uses TRBV7-9 and TRBJ1-2; weak D call: TRBD1 (6 bases). The germline CDR1 and CDR2 sequences are SEHNR and FQNEAQ (reference sequence). The ends were cut back, 4 bases at V and 7 bases at J, with 13 bases in the middle. This CDR3 is built from 13 residues. The CDR3 loop is CASSSTGFLGYTF. In DNA form, the CDR3 reads TGTGCCAGCAGCTCCACAGGGTTCCTTGGCTACACCTTC.

The chain combines TRBV24-1 with TRBJ2-2; 8 bases align to TRBD1. Germline CDR1 is KGHDR and CDR2 is SFDVKD. There are 13 residues in the CDR3. The CDR3 here is CGVGQVNTGELFF. CDR3 bases: TGTGGCGTGGGACAGGTGAACACCGGGGAGCTGTTTTTT.

The chain joins TRBV9 to TRBJ2-3, with a possible D match to TRBD2 (5 bases). CDR3 length: 13 residues. V was trimmed by 4 bases and J by 5 bases, leaving 11 bases between them. Germline V gene data show CDR1 as SGDLS and CDR2 as YYNGEE. DNA of the CDR3: TGTGCCAGCAGCCTGAGGGCGGGAGATACGCAGTATTTT. Amino acids: CASSLRAGDTQYF.

The chain employs TRBV4-1 and TRBJ2-1; no reliable D call. Germline V gene sequence: CDR1 MGHRA, CDR2 YSYEKL. Trimming took 4 bases from V and 7 from J, leaving 8 bases between them. This CDR3 has 12 residues. The CDR3 reads CASSLGSNEQFF. The DNA for the CDR3 is TGCGCCAGCAGCCTCGGTTCGAATGAGCAGTTCTTC.

This chain joins TRBV10-3 and TRBJ2-7, with a possible D match to TRBD2 (6 bases). Trimming left V 10 bases short and J 2 bases short, with 12 bases between. This CDR3 has 12 residues. The germline gives CDR1 ENHRY, CDR2 SYGVKD. The CDR3 coding sequence is TGTGCCACCACCAGGGAGGCCTACGAGCAGTACTTC. The encoded protein is CATTREAYEQYF.

The chain combines TRBV30 with TRBJ1-1; 8 bases match TRBD1. From germline, CDR1 is GTSNPN and CDR2 SVGIG (reference sequence). CDR3 length equals 15 residues. V shed 3 bases, J shed 4 bases, and the junction held 10 bases outside the gene matches. For the CDR3, the DNA is TGTGCCTGGAGACCCCGACAGGGGAGGATCACTGAAGCTTTCTTT. Translated, it gives CAWRPRQGRITEAFF.

This clone was picked up a small number of times. The chain combines TRBV7-8 with TRBJ2-7; 11 nucleotides line up with TRBD2. The CDR3 runs 16 residues. Germline loops: CDR1 SGHVS, CDR2 FQNEAQ. The trim removed 2 bases at V and 2 bases at J, leaving 5 bases unmatched. The CDR3 here is CASSLWPSGGTYEQYF. The DNA of the CDR3 is TGTGCCAGCAGCTTATGGCCTAGCGGGGGGACCTACGAGCAGTACTTC.

This clone was observed a few times. J is TRBJ1-2 and V is TRBV11-2, with 9 positions matching TRBD1. Looked up from germline, CDR1 is SGHAT and CDR2 is FQNNGV. This CDR3 has 16 amino acids. V lost 1 base and J lost 2; bases outside the gene matches: 5. This CDR3 is CASSLAGTGRNYGYTF. The CDR3 nucleotides read TGTGCCAGCAGCTTAGCCGGGACAGGGAGGAACTATGGCTACACCTTC.

The rearrangement joins TRBV28 to TRBJ1-2; D call uncertain. Deletions cut 5 bases from V and 4 bases from J, with 8 bases between. Germline V gene lookup returns CDR1 MDHEN and CDR2 SYDVKM. This CDR3 comprises 12 residues. The CDR3 here is CASSGQSYGYTF. In nucleotides, the CDR3 is TGTGCCAGCAGTGGCCAGTCCTATGGCTACACCTTC.

The chain recombines TRBV27 with TRBJ1-2, with 7 bases fitting TRBD1. The CDR3 is made up of 15 amino acids. CDR1 is MNHEY and CDR2 is SMNVEV in the germline V gene (reference sequence). Trimming took 6 bases from V and 2 from J; bases not matched to a gene: 9. In DNA form, the CDR3 reads TGTGCCAGCAGCCCCTACTCACAGGGGAACTATGGCTACACCTTC. As protein: CASSPYSQGNYGYTF.

This sequence joins TRBV5-6 and TRBJ2-3; D gene unclear. Trimming left V 1 base short and J 4 bases short, with 10 bases between. Germline V gene sequence: CDR1 SGHDT, CDR2 YYEEEE. There are 14 residues in the CDR3. The CDR3 DNA reads as TGTGCCAGCAGCTTGCTTTCCCCGGCAGATACGCAGTATTTT. Residues: CASSLLSPADTQYF.